This TCR beta chain stems from a study of chemoradiotherapy in HPV16-positive cancers. Produced via immunoSEQ multiplex PCR; TCRdb's table is partial and in-frame only. The sample records about 13,000 clones, about 85% being singletons. Overall study findings and caveats: HPV-specific T cells were functionally defined from only two HPV16-positive patients.

Repeated repertoire sampling spanned the course of chemoradiotherapy. On this clone: No antigen is known for it.

The input for sequencing was blood, taken from a patient who underwent chemoradiotherapy. The receptor was derived from a human donor with HPV-associated anogenital cancer.

The CDR3 coding sequence is TGTGCCAGCAGTGATCTAGCGGCACAAGAGACCCAGTACTTC. Its protein product is CASSDLAAQETQYF. This chain links TRBV2 with TRBJ2-5, with 7 bases matching TRBD2. V was clipped by 3 bases and J by 2 bases; unmatched bases: 3. This CDR3 has 14 amino acids. Germline V gene data show CDR1 as SNHLY and CDR2 as FYNNEI.